This T cell receptor beta chain was sequenced in a study of control samples from healthy donors and cancer patients. The V end lost 4 bases, the J end lost 4 bases, and 12 bases lay between the germline ends. CDR3 length: 14 residues. In germline, CDR1 is KGHSH, CDR2 LQKENI. The table came from immunoSEQ multiplex PCR; TCRdb's copy has only in-frame clones and leaves some out. The table lists some 250,000 clones, over 70% of them singletons. The TCR comes from a woman aged 60-75 years with lung cancer. The sample was PBMCs. V usage is TRBV18 and J usage is TRBJ2-3; possibly TRBD2 for D (5 bases). The CDR3 DNA is TGTGCCAGCTCACGGGAACTAGGAGCAGATACGCAGTATTTT. It codes for CASSRELGADTQYF.